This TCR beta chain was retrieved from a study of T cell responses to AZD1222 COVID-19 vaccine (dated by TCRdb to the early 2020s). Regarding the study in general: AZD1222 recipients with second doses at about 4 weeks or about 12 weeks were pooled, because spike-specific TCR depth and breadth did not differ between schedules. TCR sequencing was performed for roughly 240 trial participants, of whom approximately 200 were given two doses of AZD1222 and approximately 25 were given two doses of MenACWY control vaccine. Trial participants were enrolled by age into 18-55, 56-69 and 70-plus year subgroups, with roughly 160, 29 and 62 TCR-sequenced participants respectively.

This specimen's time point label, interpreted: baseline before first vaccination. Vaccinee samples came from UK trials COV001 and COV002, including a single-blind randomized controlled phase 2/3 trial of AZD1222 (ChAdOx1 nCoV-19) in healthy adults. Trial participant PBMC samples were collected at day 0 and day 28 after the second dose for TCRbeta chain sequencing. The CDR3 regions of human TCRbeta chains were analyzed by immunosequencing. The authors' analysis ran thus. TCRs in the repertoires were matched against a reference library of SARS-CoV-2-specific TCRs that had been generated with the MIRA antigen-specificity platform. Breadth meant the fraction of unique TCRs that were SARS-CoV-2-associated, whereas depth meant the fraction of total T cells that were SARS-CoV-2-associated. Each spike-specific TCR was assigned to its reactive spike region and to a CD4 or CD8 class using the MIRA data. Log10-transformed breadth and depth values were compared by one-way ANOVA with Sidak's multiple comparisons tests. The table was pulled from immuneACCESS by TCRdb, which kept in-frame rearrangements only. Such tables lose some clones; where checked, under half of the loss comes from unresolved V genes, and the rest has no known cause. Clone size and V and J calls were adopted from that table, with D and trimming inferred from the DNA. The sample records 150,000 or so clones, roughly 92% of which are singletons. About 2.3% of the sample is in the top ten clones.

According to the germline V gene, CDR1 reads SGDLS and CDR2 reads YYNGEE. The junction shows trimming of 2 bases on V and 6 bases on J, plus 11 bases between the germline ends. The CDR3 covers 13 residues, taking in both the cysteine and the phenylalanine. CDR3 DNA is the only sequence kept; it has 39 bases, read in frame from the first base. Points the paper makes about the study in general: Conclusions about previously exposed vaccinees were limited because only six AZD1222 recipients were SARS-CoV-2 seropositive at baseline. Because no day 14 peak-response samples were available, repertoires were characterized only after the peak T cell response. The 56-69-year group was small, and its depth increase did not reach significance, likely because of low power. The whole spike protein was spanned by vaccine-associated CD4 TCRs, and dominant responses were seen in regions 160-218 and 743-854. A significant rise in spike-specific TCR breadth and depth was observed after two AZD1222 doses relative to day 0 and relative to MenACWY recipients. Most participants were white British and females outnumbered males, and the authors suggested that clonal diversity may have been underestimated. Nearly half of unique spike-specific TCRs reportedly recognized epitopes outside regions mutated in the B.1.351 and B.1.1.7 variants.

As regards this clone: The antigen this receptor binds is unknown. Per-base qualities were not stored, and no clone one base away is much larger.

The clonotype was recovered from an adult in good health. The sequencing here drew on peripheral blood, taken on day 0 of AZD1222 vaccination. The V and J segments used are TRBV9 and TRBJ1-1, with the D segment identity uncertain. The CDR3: CASSVGMVPEAFF. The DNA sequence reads TGTGCCAGCAGCGTGGGGATGGTCCCTGAAGCTTTCTTT. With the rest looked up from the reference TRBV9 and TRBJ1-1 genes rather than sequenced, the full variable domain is DSGVTQTPKHLITATGQRVTLRCSPRSGDLSVYWYQQSLDQGLQFLIQYYNGEERAKGNILERFSAQQFPDLHSELNLSSLELGDSALYFCASSVGMVPEAFFGQGTRLTVV.